What follows are 30 T cell receptor beta chains derived from one specimen sequenced in a study of spatial heterogeneity in lung cancer. TCRdb analysed the 5' RACE reads with MiXCR anew, one entry per CDR3 protein. In the table there are about 90,000 distinct CDR3 sequences, 7.5% to 10% of which are singletons. The time point: sample taken at primary tumor resection. Tumor, nontumor lung or frozen PBMC supplied whole RNA, sequenced without sorting. The material was PBMCs, obtained at surgery. The receptors stem from a male donor with early-stage non-small cell lung cancer.

The gene calls are TRBV4-2 and TRBJ2-1; 14 nucleotides match TRBD2. Germline V CDR1 and CDR2: LGHNA, YNFKEQ. This CDR3 is built from 15 residues. The V and J ends lost 4 bases and 12 bases, in that order; junction bases with no gene match: 8. In DNA, the CDR3 is TGTGCCAGCAGCCCGGGACTAGCGGGAGTCGGGGGGCAGTTCTTC. It encodes CASSPGLAGVGGQFF.

The V call is TRBV12-3 or TRBV12-4, the J call TRBJ2-3; D not resolved. Trimming took 1 base from V and 0 from J, leaving 14 bases between them. CDR3 length: 17 residues. The CDR3 nucleotides are TGTGCCAGCAGTTTAGGGGGTCGCACCTCTAGCACAGATACGCAGTATTTT. Its translation: CASSLGGRTSSTDTQYF.

This clonotype was seen at least ten times. The genes are TRBV2 and TRBJ2-3, with 9 bases that match TRBD1. With V trimmed by 8 bases and J by 4 bases, 4 bases remained unmatched. The CDR3 has 13 residues. Germline V gene lookup returns CDR1 SNHLY and CDR2 FYNNEI. The CDR3 loop is CASRGQGSDTQYF. The CDR3 DNA sequence: TGTGCCAGCCGGGGACAGGGTTCAGATACGCAGTATTTT.

This clonotype showed up just a few times. At one end, the junction sequence differs from germline, possibly due to a read error. This rearrangement joins TRBV5-1 to TRBJ1-4; D remains unclear. This CDR3 has 13 residues. CDR1 and CDR2 from the germline V gene are SGHRS and YFSETQ. The CDR3 sequence: CASSLGFNEKLFF. The CDR3 region has the DNA TGCGCCAGCAGTTTGGGGTTTAATGAAAAACTGTTTTTT. Using reference TRBV5-1 and TRBJ1-4 for the parts outside the CDR3, the full variable domain is KAGVTQTPRYLIKTRGQQVTLSCSPISGHRSVSWYQQTPGQGLQFLFEYFSETQRNKGNFPGRFSGRQFSNSRSEMNVSTLELGDSALYLCASSLGFNEKLFFGSGTQLSVL.

In this sample, this clonotype turned up a few times. The rearrangement uses TRBV5-4 and TRBJ2-1; D is tentatively TRBD1 or TRBD2 (7 bases each). V was cut by 4 bases and J by 4 bases, with 18 bases left in between. This CDR3 is built from 16 residues. Germline loops: CDR1 SGHNT, CDR2 YYREEE (reference sequence). CDR3 DNA: TGTGCCAGCAGCCCCAGGGGGGGCGGGGTTTACAATGAGCAGTTCTTC. The encoded protein is CASSPRGGGVYNEQFF.

This clonotype appeared many times. The rearrangement joins TRBV6-5 to TRBJ1-3; unclear D gene. The CDR3 totals 15 residues. V was trimmed by 8 bases and J by 0 bases, leaving 14 bases between them. Germline assignment: CDR1 MNHEY and CDR2 SVGAGI. The CDR3 is CASVQTEGSGNTIYF. DNA of the CDR3: TGTGCCAGCGTTCAAACAGAAGGCTCTGGAAACACCATATATTTT.

The table lists this clonotype with many counts. J is TRBJ2-5 and V is TRBV2, with 10 bases matching TRBD2. Germline V lookup: CDR1 SNHLY, CDR2 FYNNEI. V was pared by 7 bases and J by 3 bases, with 5 bases of the junction left unmatched. This CDR3 contains 14 residues. The CDR3 nucleotides are TGTGCCAGCACCAGGACTAGCGGAAAAGAGACCCAGTACTTC. Residues: CASTRTSGKETQYF.

V gene TRBV2 combines with J gene TRBJ2-7, with no clear D. Germline values: CDR1 SNHLY, CDR2 FYNNEI. The CDR3 consists of 16 residues. With 6 bases removed from V and 2 bases from J, the gap between germline ends came to 20 bases. Here the CDR3 DNA reads TGTGCCAGCAGGGAGACCCCTGGACCCTCCACCTACGAGCAGTACTTC. Its protein product is CASRETPGPSTYEQYF.

The sample holds many counts of this clonotype. The V and J genes are TRBV2 and TRBJ2-2; 7 nucleotides line up with TRBD1. Trimming took 6 bases from V and 5 from J; bases not matched to a gene: 3. Germline CDR1 is SNHLY and CDR2 is FYNNEI. The CDR3 totals 13 residues. As DNA, the CDR3 is TGTGCCAGCAGCGAACAGGGGACCGGGGAGCTGTTTTTT. Translating it yields CASSEQGTGELFF.

The rearrangement joins TRBV7-9 to TRBJ1-1, with 7 bases fitting TRBD1. The germline V gene has CDR1 SEHNR and CDR2 FQNEAQ (reference sequence). CDR3 length equals 15 residues. Trimming took 5 bases from V and 1 from J; bases not matched to a gene: 7. The CDR3 region is CASSATGDPNTEAFF. The CDR3 bases are TGTGCCAGCAGCGCCACAGGGGACCCGAACACTGAAGCTTTCTTT.

This chain uses TRBV28 with TRBJ2-5, with 8 bases matching TRBD1. The CDR3 is 15 amino acids. J was trimmed by 4 bases and V by 5 bases; bases with no gene match: 9. Per the germline V gene, CDR1 is MDHEN and CDR2 is SYDVKM. CDR3 nucleotides: TGTGCCAGCAGTCCCGGCGGACAGGGTGGAGAGACCCAGTACTTC. It yields the protein CASSPGGQGGETQYF.

This clonotype was detected only a few times. This rearrangement joins TRBV19 to TRBJ2-5, with a tentative D call TRBD2 (5 bases). The CDR3 covers 15 residues. Trimming removed 3 bases at V and 7 bases at J, with 18 bases between. Germline CDR1 and CDR2: LNHDA and SQIVND (reference sequence). The CDR3 coding sequence is TGTGCCAGTAGTATCGGACTCATTCCCGGCGGGACCCAGTACTTC. Protein: CASSIGLIPGGTQYF.

This clonotype was counted at least ten times. The CDR3 is CASSSGYLDEQYF. Here the CDR3 DNA reads TGTGCCAGCAGTTCGGGGTACCTAGACGAGCAGTACTTC. The chain recombines TRBV28 with TRBJ2-7; D may be TRBD2 (5 bases). This CDR3 region has 13 residues. Trimming stripped 4 bases from V and 5 bases from J, with 12 bases between. The V gene's germline CDR1 is MDHEN and CDR2 SYDVKM.

The sample holds many counts of this clonotype. The gene calls are TRBV2 and TRBJ1-1, with a weak D call TRBD1 (5 bases). Trimming took 4 bases from V and 5 from J, leaving 14 bases between them. This CDR3 is built from 14 residues. Germline CDR1 and CDR2: SNHLY and FYNNEI. The chain's CDR3 is CASSGTNSGTEAFF. As DNA, the CDR3 is TGTGCCAGCAGTGGGACAAATTCGGGAACTGAAGCTTTCTTT.

This clonotype was detected a few times. The V gene is TRBV12-5, the J gene TRBJ2-1, with a weak D call TRBD1 (6 bases). This CDR3 has 11 residues. V gave up 5 bases and J gave up 9 bases, with 8 bases separating them. Germline CDR1 reads LGHNT; CDR2 reads FRNRAP. Here the CDR3 reads CASGLRGEQFF. DNA of the CDR3: TGTGCTAGTGGTCTCAGGGGTGAGCAGTTCTTC. Filled out from reference TRBV12-5 and TRBJ2-1, the complete variable domain reads DARVTQTPRHKVTEMGQEVTMRCQPILGHNTVFWYRQTMMQGLELLAYFRNRAPLDDSGMPKDRFSAEMPDATLATLKIQPSEPRDSAVYFCASGLRGEQFFGPGTRLTVL.

This clonotype was seen at least ten times. V usage is TRBV7-9 and J usage is TRBJ1-1, with D possibly being TRBD1 (6 bases). Germline-derived CDR1 and CDR2 are SEHNR and FQNEAQ (reference sequence). Trimming left V 3 bases short and J 0 bases short, with 8 bases between. The CDR3 loop spans 14 amino acids. DNA of the CDR3: TGTGCCAGCAGCTTGGACAGTATGAACACTGAAGCTTTCTTT. Encoded protein: CASSLDSMNTEAFF.

J is TRBJ2-1 and V is TRBV19; D gene uncertain. The CDR3 spans 15 residues. The germline gives CDR1 LNHDA, CDR2 SQIVND (reference sequence). Trimming left V 0 bases short and J 6 bases short, with 12 bases between. CDR3 residues: CASSIETSWANEQFF. The CDR3 DNA reads as TGTGCCAGTAGTATAGAGACTTCCTGGGCCAATGAGCAGTTCTTC.

This clonotype was seen ten or more times. The chain combines TRBV3-1 with TRBJ2-5; tentatively, D is TRBD2 (5 bases). CDR1 and CDR2 from the germline V gene are LGHDT and YNNKEL (reference sequence). This CDR3 spans 18 amino acids. V lost 0 bases, J lost 4 bases, and 21 bases lay in between. The CDR3 DNA sequence: TGTGCCAGCAGCCAAGATTGGGGAGCGAACCGAGGGAGAGAGACCCAGTACTTC. As protein: CASSQDWGANRGRETQYF.

The table lists this clonotype with many counts. The junction differs from germline at one of its ends, possibly a read error. The chain couples TRBV7-6 to TRBJ2-5; 13 bases match TRBD2. The germline CDR1 and CDR2 sequences are SGHVS and FNYEAQ. The length of the CDR3 is 18 residues. This CDR3 is CASSPLSFVPRLAGGYDF. The CDR3 nucleotides read TGTGCCAGCAGCCCCCTTTCTTTCGTACCCCGACTAGCGGGAGGCTATGATTTC.

This clonotype came up many times. The chain uses TRBV4-2 and TRBJ2-7; a weak D match, TRBD1 (5 bases). Trimming took 3 bases from V and 0 from J, leaving 12 bases between them. Germline lookup yields CDR1 LGHNA and CDR2 YNFKEQ. The CDR3 runs to 15 residues. The CDR3 nucleotides read TGTGCCAGCAGCCAGGGTAGGACAAGCTCCTACGAGCAGTACTTC. Translated: CASSQGRTSSYEQYF.

This clonotype has at least ten counts. The chain recombines TRBV2 with TRBJ2-5; TRBD2 matches at 10 bases. V was clipped by 7 bases and J by 5 bases; unmatched bases: 10. The CDR3 covers 15 residues. Germline CDR1 SNHLY, CDR2 FYNNEI. CDR3 protein: CASTRTSGREETQYF. The CDR3 DNA is TGTGCCAGCACCAGGACTAGCGGCAGGGAGGAGACCCAGTACTTC. Complete variable domain (other parts from reference TRBV2 and TRBJ2-5): EPEVTQTPSHQVTQMGQEVILRCVPISNHLYFYWYRQILGQKVEFLVSFYNNEISEKSEIFDDQFSVERPDGSNFTLKIRSTKLEDSAMYFCASTRTSGREETQYFGPGTRLLVL.

V gene TRBV3-1 combines with J gene TRBJ2-7, with D uncertain. This CDR3 is built from 15 residues. V gave up 1 base and J gave up 3 bases, with 13 bases separating them. The germline V gene has CDR1 LGHDT and CDR2 YNNKEL (reference sequence). In DNA, the CDR3 is TGTGCCAGCAGCCAAGGGTTAAGGTCAGACTACGAGCAGTACTTC. Encoded protein: CASSQGLRSDYEQYF.

This clonotype was seen more than once but under ten times. J is TRBJ2-7 and V is TRBV28; TRBD2 might be the D (5 bases). The CDR3 consists of 15 residues. V gave up 2 bases and J gave up 0 bases, with 11 bases separating them. CDR1 and CDR2 (germline): MDHEN, SYDVKM. The CDR3: CASSLGPRGSYEQYF. In nucleotides, the CDR3 is TGTGCCAGCAGTTTAGGCCCACGGGGCTCCTACGAGCAGTACTTC.

This clonotype is labeled as medium-sized. The CDR3 is CASTDRAPLYNEQFF. Written as DNA, the CDR3 is TGTGCCAGCACCGACAGGGCCCCCCTCTACAATGAGCAGTTCTTC. V is TRBV28 and J is TRBJ2-1; 7 positions agree with TRBD1. The CDR3 length is 15 residues. The junction had 9 bases not matched to a gene; V was cut back by 7 bases and J by 3 bases. Germline CDR1 MDHEN, CDR2 SYDVKM.

This clonotype was observed many times. The J gene is TRBJ1-1, the V gene TRBV20-1; D is possibly TRBD1 (6 bases). V lost 5 bases to trimming and J lost 4 bases, with 17 bases between them. This CDR3 region has 14 residues. The V gene's germline CDR1 is DFQATT and CDR2 SNEGSKA (reference sequence). As DNA, the CDR3 is TGCAGTGCTGCACAGGGATTGGTGGGCACTGAAGCTTTCTTT. Translating it yields CSAAQGLVGTEAFF.

This clonotype showed up many times. The rearrangement joins TRBV28 to TRBJ2-6; TRBD2 agrees at 14 bases. Germline V lookup: CDR1 MDHEN, CDR2 SYDVKM. There are 21 residues in the CDR3. After removal of 4 bases from V and 0 bases from J, the junction contained 11 bases not matched to a gene. CDR3 nucleotide sequence: TGTGCCAGCAGTTCCCCTCGACTAGCGGGAGGGGGTTTCTCTGGGGCCAACGTCCTGACTTTC. Protein product: CASSSPRLAGGGFSGANVLTF.

At least ten counts were recorded for this clonotype. The chain has TRBV5-1 and TRBJ2-1; TRBD2 is a possible D gene (6 bases). CDR1 and CDR2 from the germline V gene are SGHRS and YFSETQ. Trimming removed 0 bases from V and 5 bases from J, with 15 bases in between. This CDR3 region has 16 residues. This CDR3 reads CASSLEGGVKHNEQFF. The DNA of the CDR3 is TGCGCCAGCAGCTTGGAGGGCGGGGTGAAACACAATGAGCAGTTCTTC.

This chain connects TRBV28 to TRBJ2-3; TRBD2 aligns across 9 bases. The CDR3 contains 15 residues. Germline trimming cut 7 bases from V and 4 bases from J; bases unmatched to any gene: 9. The germline V gene has CDR1 MDHEN and CDR2 SYDVKM. The CDR3 nucleotides read TGTGCCAGCACTGGGCTAGCGGGGCGGCCAGATACGCAGTATTTT. Translating it yields CASTGLAGRPDTQYF.

The V call is TRBV10-3, the J call TRBJ2-7, with 7 bases fitting TRBD1. Germline trimming cut 2 bases from V and 6 bases from J; bases unmatched to any gene: 10. The CDR3 extends over 15 amino acids. The germline CDR1 and CDR2 sequences are ENHRY and SYGVKD. CDR3 protein: CAISERVTGSSEQYF. CDR3 nucleotides: TGTGCCATCAGTGAGAGGGTGACAGGGTCAAGCGAGCAGTACTTC.

This clonotype was found many times. J is TRBJ1-4 and V is TRBV18; D not resolved. The CDR3 length is 14 residues. Trimming removed 8 bases from V and 3 bases from J, with 13 bases in between. CDR1 and CDR2 (germline): KGHSH, LQKENI. DNA of the CDR3: TGTGCCAGCACCATGGCGCTGTCTAATGAAAAACTGTTTTTT. Translating it yields CASTMALSNEKLFF.